This T cell receptor beta chain is from a study of monozygotic twins with inflammatory bowel disease. Study results and limitations: Evidence failed to back one strong IBD-linked signal or clonotype. IBD patients shared fewer clonotypes with others than healthy twins, especially with disease activity. Compared with healthy co-twins, IBD patients showed reduced TCRbeta repertoire diversity by inverse Simpson.

Remarks on this clonotype: Antigen specificity is unknown.

The CDR3 extends over 19 amino acids. CDR1 is SGDLS, CDR2 YYNGEE, per germline. TCR libraries each used around 3,300 ng of total RNA. TCRdb reanalyzed the 5' RACE reads and collapses them to one entry per CDR3 protein, without DNA. The repertoire table contains 400,000 to 500,000 distinct CDR3 sequences. The J gene is TRBJ2-3, the V gene TRBV9; TCRdb picks TRBD1, but there is no DNA to check that call. Sequenced input: blood. The sequence derives from a human donor with ulcerative colitis or Crohn's disease, or a healthy co-twin of an affected twin (not recorded which). CDR3 residues: CASSVTAGDAGISTDTQYF.